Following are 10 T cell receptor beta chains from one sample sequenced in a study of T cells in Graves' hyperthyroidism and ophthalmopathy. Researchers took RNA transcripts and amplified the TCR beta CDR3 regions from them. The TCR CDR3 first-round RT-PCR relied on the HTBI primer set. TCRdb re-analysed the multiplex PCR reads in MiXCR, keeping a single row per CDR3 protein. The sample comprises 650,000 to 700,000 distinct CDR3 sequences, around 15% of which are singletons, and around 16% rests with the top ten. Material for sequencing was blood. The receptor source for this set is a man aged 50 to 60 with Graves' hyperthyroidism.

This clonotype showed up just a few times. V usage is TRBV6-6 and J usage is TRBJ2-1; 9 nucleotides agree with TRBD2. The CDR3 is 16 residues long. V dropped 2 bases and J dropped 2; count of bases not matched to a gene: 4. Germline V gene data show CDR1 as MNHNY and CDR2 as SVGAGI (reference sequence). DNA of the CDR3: TGTGCCAGCAGTTACGTCCGCGGGAGGGCCTACAATGAGCAGTTCTTC. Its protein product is CASSYVRGRAYNEQFF.

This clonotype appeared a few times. The CDR3 loop reads CASSPGYGEVKTQYF. CDR3 bases: TGCGCCAGCAGCCCAGGGTACGGGGAGGTTAAGACCCAGTACTTC. The chain links TRBV4-1 to TRBJ2-5, with D maybe TRBD2 (6 bases). The CDR3 extends over 15 amino acids. Trimming removed 4 bases at V and 6 bases at J, with 18 bases between. From germline, CDR1 is MGHRA and CDR2 YSYEKL.

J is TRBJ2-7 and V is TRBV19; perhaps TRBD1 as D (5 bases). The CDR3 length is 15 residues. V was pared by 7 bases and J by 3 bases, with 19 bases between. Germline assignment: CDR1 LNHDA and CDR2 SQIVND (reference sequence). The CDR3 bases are TGTGCCAGTAAGGGGCATGCACAAGGTTTCTACGAGCAGTACTTC. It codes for CASKGHAQGFYEQYF.

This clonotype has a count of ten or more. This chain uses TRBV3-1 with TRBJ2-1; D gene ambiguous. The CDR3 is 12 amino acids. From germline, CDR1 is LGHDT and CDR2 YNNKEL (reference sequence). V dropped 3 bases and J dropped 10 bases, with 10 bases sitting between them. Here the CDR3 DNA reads TGTGCCAGCAGCCAGACGGCCCAAGAGCAGTTCTTC. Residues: CASSQTAQEQFF.

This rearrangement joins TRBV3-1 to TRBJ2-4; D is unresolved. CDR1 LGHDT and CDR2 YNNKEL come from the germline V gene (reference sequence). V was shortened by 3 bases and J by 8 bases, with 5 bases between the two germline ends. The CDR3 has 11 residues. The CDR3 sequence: CASSHLDIQYF. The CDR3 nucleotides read TGTGCCAGCAGCCACCTGGACATTCAGTACTTC.

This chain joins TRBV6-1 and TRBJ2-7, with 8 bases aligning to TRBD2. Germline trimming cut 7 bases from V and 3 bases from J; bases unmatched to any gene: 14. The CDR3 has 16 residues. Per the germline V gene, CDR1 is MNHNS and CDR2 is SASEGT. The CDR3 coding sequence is TGTGCCAGCACCGATACAACCAGCGGGAGTGTCTACGAGCAGTACTTC. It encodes CASTDTTSGSVYEQYF.

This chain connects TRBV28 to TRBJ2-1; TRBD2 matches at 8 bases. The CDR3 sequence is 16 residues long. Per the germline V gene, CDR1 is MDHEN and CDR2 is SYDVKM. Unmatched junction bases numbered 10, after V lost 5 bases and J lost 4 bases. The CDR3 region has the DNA TGTGCCAGCAGTCCCCTTGACGGGAGGGGATACAATGAGCAGTTCTTC. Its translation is CASSPLDGRGYNEQFF.

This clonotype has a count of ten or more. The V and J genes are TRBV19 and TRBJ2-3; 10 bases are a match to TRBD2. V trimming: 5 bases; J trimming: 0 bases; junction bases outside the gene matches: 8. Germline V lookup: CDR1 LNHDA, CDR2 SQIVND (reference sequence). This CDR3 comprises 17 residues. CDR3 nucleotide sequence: TGTGCCAGTAGTGCATGGACTAGCGGCATGAGCACAGATACGCAGTATTTT. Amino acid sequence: CASSAWTSGMSTDTQYF. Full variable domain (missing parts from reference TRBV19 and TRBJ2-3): DGGITQSPKYLFRKEGQNVTLSCEQNLNHDAMYWYRQDPGQGLRLIYYSQIVNDFQKGDIAEGYSVSREKKESFPLTVTSAQKNPTAFYLCASSAWTSGMSTDTQYFGPGTRLTVL.

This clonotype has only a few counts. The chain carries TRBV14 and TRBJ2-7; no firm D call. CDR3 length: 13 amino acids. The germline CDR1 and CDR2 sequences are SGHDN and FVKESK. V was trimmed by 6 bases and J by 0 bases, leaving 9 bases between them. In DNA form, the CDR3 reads TGTGCCAGCAGTTGGGCCTTCTCCTACGAGCAGTACTTC. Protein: CASSWAFSYEQYF. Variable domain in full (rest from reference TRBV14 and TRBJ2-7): EAGVTQFPSHSVIEKGQTVTLRCDPISGHDNLYWYRRVMGKEIKFLLHFVKESKQDESGMPNNRFLAERTGGTYSTLKVQPAELEDSGVYFCASSWAFSYEQYFGPGTRLTVT.

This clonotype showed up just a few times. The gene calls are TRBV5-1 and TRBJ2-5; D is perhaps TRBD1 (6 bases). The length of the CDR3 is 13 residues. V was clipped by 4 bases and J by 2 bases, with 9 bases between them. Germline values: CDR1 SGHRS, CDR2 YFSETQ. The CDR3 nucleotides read TGCGCCAGCAGCGTACAGGGACAAGAGACCCAGTACTTC. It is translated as CASSVQGQETQYF.